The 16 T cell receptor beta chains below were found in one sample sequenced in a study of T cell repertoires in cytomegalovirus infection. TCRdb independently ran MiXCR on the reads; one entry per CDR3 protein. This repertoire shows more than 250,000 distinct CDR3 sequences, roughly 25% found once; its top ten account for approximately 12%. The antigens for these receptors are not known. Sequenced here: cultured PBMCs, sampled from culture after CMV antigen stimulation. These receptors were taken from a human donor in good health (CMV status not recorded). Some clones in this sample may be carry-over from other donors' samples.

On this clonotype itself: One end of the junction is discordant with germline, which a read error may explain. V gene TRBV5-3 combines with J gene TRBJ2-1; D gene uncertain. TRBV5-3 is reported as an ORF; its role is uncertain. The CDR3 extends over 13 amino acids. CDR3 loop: CASSLDQYNEQFF. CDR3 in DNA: TGTGCCAGCAGCTTGGATCAATACAATGAGCAGTTCTTC.

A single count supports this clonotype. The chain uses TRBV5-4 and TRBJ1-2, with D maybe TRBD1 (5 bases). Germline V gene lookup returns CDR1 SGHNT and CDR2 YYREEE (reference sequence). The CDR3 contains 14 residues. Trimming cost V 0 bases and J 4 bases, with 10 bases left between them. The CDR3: CASSLEQDTYGYTF. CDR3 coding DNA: TGTGCCAGCAGCTTGGAGCAGGACACCTATGGCTACACCTTC. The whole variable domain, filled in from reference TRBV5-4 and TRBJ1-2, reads ETGVTQSPTHLIKTRGQQVTLRCSSQSGHNTVSWYQQALGQGPQFIFQYYREEENGRGNFPPRFSGLQFPNYSSELNVNALELDDSALYLCASSLEQDTYGYTFGSGTRLTVV.

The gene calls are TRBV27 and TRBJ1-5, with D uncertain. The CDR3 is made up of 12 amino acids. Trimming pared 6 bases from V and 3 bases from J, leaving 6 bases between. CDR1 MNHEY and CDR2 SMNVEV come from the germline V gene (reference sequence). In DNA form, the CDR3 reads TGTGCCAGCAGCCATATCAATCAGCCCCAGCATTTT. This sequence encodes CASSHINQPQHF.

In DNA form, the CDR3 reads TGTGCCAGCAGCTTATTAGTATCCGTCGCCGGGGAGCTGTTTTTT. Protein sequence: CASSLLVSVAGELFF. This sequence joins TRBV7-8 and TRBJ2-2, with no clear D. This CDR3 comprises 15 residues. V was clipped by 2 bases and J by 6 bases, with 13 bases between them. Germline assignment: CDR1 SGHVS and CDR2 FQNEAQ.

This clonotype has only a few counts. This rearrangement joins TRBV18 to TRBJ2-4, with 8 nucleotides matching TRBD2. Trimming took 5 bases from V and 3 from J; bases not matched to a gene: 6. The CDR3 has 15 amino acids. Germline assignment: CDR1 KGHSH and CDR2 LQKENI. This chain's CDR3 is CASSISGASKNIQYF. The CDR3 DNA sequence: TGTGCCAGCTCAATTAGCGGGGCAAGCAAAAACATTCAGTACTTC.

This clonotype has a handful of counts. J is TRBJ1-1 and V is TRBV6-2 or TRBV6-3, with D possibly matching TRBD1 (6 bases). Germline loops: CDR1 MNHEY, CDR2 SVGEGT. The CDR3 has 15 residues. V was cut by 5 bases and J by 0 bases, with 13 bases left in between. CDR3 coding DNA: TGTGCCAGCAGTAGGGGCAGGGGTCTGAACACTGAAGCTTTCTTT. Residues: CASSRGRGLNTEAFF.

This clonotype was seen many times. The CDR3 loop reads CASSSLRTSDTQYF. The CDR3 bases are TGTGCCAGCAGCTCACTGCGGACCTCAGATACGCAGTATTTT. The chain joins TRBV7-8 to TRBJ2-3; no clear D gene. Trimming pared 4 bases from V and 4 bases from J, leaving 12 bases between. The CDR3 covers 14 residues. Germline CDR1 SGHVS, CDR2 FQNEAQ.

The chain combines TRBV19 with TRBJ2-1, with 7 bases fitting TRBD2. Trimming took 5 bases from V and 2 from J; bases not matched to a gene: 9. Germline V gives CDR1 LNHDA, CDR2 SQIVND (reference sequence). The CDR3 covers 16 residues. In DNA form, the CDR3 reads TGTGCCAGTAGTCTTGGGGGAGGGCCCCCCTACAATGAGCAGTTCTTC. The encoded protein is CASSLGGGPPYNEQFF.

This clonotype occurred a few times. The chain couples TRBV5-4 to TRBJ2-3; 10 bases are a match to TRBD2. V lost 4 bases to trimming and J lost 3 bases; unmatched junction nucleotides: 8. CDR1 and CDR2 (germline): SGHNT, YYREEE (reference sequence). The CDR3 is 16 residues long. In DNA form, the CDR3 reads TGTGCCAGCAGCGACAGCGGGAGGGCCGGAACAGATACGCAGTATTTT. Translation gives CASSDSGRAGTDTQYF.

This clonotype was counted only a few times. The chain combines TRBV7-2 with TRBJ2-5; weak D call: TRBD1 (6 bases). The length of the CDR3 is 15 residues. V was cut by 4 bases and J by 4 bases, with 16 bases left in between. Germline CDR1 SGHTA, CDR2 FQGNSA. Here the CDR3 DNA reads TGTGCCAGCAGCTCTACCTTGGGGGCTGGAGAGACCCAGTACTTC. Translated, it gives CASSSTLGAGETQYF.

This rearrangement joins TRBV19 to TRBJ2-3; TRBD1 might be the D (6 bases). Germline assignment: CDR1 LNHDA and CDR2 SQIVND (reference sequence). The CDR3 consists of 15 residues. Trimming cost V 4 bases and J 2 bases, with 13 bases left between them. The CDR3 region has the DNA TGTGCCAGTAGTAGAGGTGGACAGCCCACAGATACGCAGTATTTT. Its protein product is CASSRGGQPTDTQYF.

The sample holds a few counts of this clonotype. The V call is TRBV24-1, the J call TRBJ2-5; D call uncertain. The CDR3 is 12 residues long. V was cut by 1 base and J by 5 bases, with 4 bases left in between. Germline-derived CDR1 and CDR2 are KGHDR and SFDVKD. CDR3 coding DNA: TGTGCCACCAGTGATTTCGCTGAGACCCAGTACTTC. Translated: CATSDFAETQYF.

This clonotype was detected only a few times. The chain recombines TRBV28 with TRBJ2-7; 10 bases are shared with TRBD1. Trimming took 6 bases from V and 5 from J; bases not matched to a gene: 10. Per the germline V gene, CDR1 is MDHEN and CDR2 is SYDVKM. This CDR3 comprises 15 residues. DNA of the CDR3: TGTGCCAGCAGCCCTCCGGGACAGGGGACCCACGAGCAGTACTTC. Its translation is CASSPPGQGTHEQYF.

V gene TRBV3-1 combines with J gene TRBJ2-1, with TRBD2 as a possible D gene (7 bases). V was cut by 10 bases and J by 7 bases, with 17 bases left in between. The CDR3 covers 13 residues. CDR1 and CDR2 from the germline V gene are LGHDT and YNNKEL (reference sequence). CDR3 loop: CATWGRERNEQFF. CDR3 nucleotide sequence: TGTGCCACCTGGGGGCGGGAGCGTAATGAGCAGTTCTTC.

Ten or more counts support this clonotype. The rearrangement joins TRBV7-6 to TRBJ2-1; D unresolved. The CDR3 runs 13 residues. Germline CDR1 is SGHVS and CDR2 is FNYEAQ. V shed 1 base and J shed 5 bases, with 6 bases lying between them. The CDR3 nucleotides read TGTGCCAGCAGCTTAGTCACAGACAATGAGCAGTTCTTC. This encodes CASSLVTDNEQFF. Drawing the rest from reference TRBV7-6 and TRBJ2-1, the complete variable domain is GAGVSQSPRYKVTKRGQDVALRCDPISGHVSLYWYRQALGQGPEFLTYFNYEAQQDKSGLPNDRFSAERPEGSISTLTIQRTEQRDSAMYRCASSLVTDNEQFFGPGTRLTVL.

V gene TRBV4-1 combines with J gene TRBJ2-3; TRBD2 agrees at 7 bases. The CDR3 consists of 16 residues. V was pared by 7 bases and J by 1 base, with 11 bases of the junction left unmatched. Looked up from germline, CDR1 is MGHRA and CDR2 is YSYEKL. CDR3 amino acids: CASKWRERRGTDTQYF. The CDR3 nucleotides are TGCGCCAGCAAATGGCGGGAGAGGAGAGGCACAGATACGCAGTATTTT.